These T cell receptor beta chains were read from a single sample in a study of cytomegalovirus exposure and HLA in healthy donors. The assay was immunoSEQ multiplex PCR, and TCRdb's table has in-frame clones only and misses some. The sample yields 160,000 or so clones, roughly 79% seen once. Material: PBMCs. The receptors come from a woman between 50 and 59 years old in good health and CMV-seronegative. Each CDR3 is given with its conserved first and last residue. D genes are given only for firm matches. Expanded clones are given a class, and other clones once, few, many or no size at all.

once TRBJ1-6 TRBV7-2 - TGTGCCAGCAGCTTAGGGGCCAGGAATAATTCACCCCTCCACTTT CASSLGARNNSPLHF
- TRBJ1-1 TRBV7-9 TRBD1 TGTGCCAGCAGCAAGGGGGACAGACAGAACACTGAAGCTTTCTTT CASSKGDRQNTEAFF
- TRBJ1-1 TRBV6-5 - TGTGCCAGCAGTCGGGAGACTGAAGCTTTCTTT CASSRETEAFF
- TRBJ1-5 TRBV11-2 - TGTGCCAGCAGTTCGACAGGTGAAGGCAATCAGCCCCAGCATTTT CASSSTGEGNQPQHF
- TRBJ2-3 TRBV29-1 - TGCAGCGTTGAAGATTCGACAGATACGCAGTATTTT CSVEDSTDTQYF
- TRBJ2-7 TRBV7-2 TRBD1 TGTGCCAGCAGCTTAGGACAGGGGGCCTACGAGCAGTACTTC CASSLGQGAYEQYF
- TRBJ1-2 TRBV4-1 - TGCGCCAGCAGCCAAGCGATGGAGAGACGCGGCTATGGCTACACCTTT CASSQAMERRGYGYTF
- TRBJ2-7 TRBV13 TRBD2 TGTGCCAGCATCTACGCTGGCGCGGGGAGGGACCACGAGCAGTACTTC CASIYAGAGRDHEQYF
- TRBJ2-5 TRBV7-9 TRBD1 TGTGCCAGCAGCTTGCAGACAGGGGGCCAAGAGACCCAGTACTTC CASSLQTGGQETQYF
once TRBJ2-1 TRBV9 TRBD1 TGTGCCAGCAGCAAGGGGGCGAGGTCCTACAATGAGCAGTTCTTC CASSKGARSYNEQFF
- TRBJ1-2 TRBV4-3 - TGCGCCAGCAGCCAAGTTTTCGGCGGGGGCGGAAAGAATGGCTACACCTTC CASSQVFGGGGKNGYTF
once TRBJ2-4 TRBV7-2 - TGTGCCAGCGGTCCATTTGGACAGATTCAGTACTTC CASGPFGQIQYF
- TRBJ1-5 TRBV4-2 - TGTGCCAGCAGCCAAGATGGAGGGATCAGCCCCCAGCATTTT CASSQDGGISPQHF
- TRBJ2-5 TRBV7-3 TRBD2 TGTGCCAGCAGCTCCAAACTAGCGGGGGGGCCTGAGACCCAGTACTTC CASSSKLAGGPETQYF
- TRBJ2-1 TRBV6-1 - TGTGCCAGCAGCGTTAGCTGGAATGAGCAGTTCTTC CASSVSWNEQFF
- TRBJ2-2 TRBV6-6 - TGTGCCAGCAATACACAAACGGGCGGGGAGCTGTTTTTT CASNTQTGGELFF
- TRBJ2-5 TRBV7-2 TRBD2 TGTGCCAGCAGTAGCGGACTAGCGGGGCAAGAGACCCAGTACTTC CASSSGLAGQETQYF
few TRBJ1-5 TRBV5-8 - TGTGCCAGCAGCTTGGTAGGCGGTAACCGGCCCCAGCATTTT CASSLVGGNRPQHF
- TRBJ1-1 TRBV5-1 - TGCGCCAGCAGCCAGGGGAAAGGTGAAGCTTTCTTT CASSQGKGEAFF
- TRBJ2-3 TRBV7-9 - TGTGCCAGCAGCCCCAGTATCGATACGCAGTATTTT CASSPSIDTQYF
- TRBJ2-7 TRBV6-6 TRBD2 TGTGCCAGCAAACTAGCGGGAGAGATCGAGCAGTACTTC CASKLAGEIEQYF
- TRBJ2-3 TRBV9 TRBD2 TGTGCCAGCAGCGTTCCCACTAGCGCAGATACGCAGTATTTT CASSVPTSADTQYF
- TRBJ2-7 TRBV19 TRBD1 TGTGCCAGTCGGGACAGGGGATACGAGCAGTACTTC CASRDRGYEQYF
- TRBJ1-4 TRBV2 - TGTGCCAGCAGTGAAATCCGGGGTGACGAAAAACTGTTTTTT CASSEIRGDEKLFF
- TRBJ1-5 TRBV7-6 - TGTGCCAGCAGCCCCTACAATCAGCCCCAGCATTTT CASSPYNQPQHF
- TRBJ2-1 TRBV5-4 TRBD1 TGTGCCAGCAGAAGACGGACAGGGGTTAATGAGCAGTTCTTC CASRRRTGVNEQFF
- TRBJ2-7 TRBV6-5 - TGTGCCACCGTCAAGGACGGGAACTCCTACGAGCAGTACTTC CATVKDGNSYEQYF
- TRBJ2-1 TRBV10-1 - TGCGCCAGCAGTGAGTTTCAAGGCGGCTCCTACAATGAGCAGTTCTTC CASSEFQGGSYNEQFF
few TRBJ2-3 TRBV5-1 - TGCGCCAGCAGCTTGAGAATAGGCACAGATACGCAGTATTTT CASSLRIGTDTQYF
- TRBJ1-2 TRBV4-1 TRBD1 TGCGCCAGCAGCCAAGATTACAGGGGGTACTATGGCTACACCTTC CASSQDYRGYYGYTF
- TRBJ2-7 TRBV7-2 TRBD1 TGTGCCAGCAGCCTCCGGACAGGGGAGGATCGGCTATACGAGCAGTACTTC CASSLRTGEDRLYEQYF
- TRBJ1-1 TRBV4-2 TRBD1 TGTGCCAGCAGCCAAGTTATAGGGGGCGACTCAGACACTGAAGCTTTCTTT CASSQVIGGDSDTEAFF
- TRBJ1-5 TRBV6-6 - TGTGCCAGCAGTTACCCCCGGGTCCGGGGGCAGCCCCAGCATTTT CASSYPRVRGQPQHF
- TRBJ2-3 TRBV7-2 - TGTGCCAGCAGCTTACTCCGGGATACGCAGTATTTT CASSLLRDTQYF
once TRBJ1-5 TRBV6-5 - TGTGCCAGATCAGGGCGCGGTAGGAGCAATCAGCCCCAGCATTTT CARSGRGRSNQPQHF
- TRBJ2-1 TRBV11-3 TRBD2 TGTGCCAGCAGCCCAGGACTAGCGGGCTCGTACAATGAGCAGTTCTTC CASSPGLAGSYNEQFF
- TRBJ1-6 TRBV6-4 - TGTGCCAGCAGTTTCGGGGGGCCTTCACCCCTCCACTTT CASSFGGPSPLHF
- TRBJ2-5 TRBV4-1 TRBD2 TGCGCCAGCAGCCAACAGCGGGGGGAGACCCAGTACTTC CASSQQRGETQYF
- TRBJ2-1 TRBV5-1 - TGCGCCAGCAGCTTGGAGCAGGCGTTCTCCTACAATGAGCAGTTCTTC CASSLEQAFSYNEQFF
- TRBJ2-5 TRBV5-1 - TGCGCCAGCAGCTTGGGCCTGCGGAAGGAAGAGACCCAGTACTTC CASSLGLRKEETQYF
- TRBJ1-2 TRBV6-1 TRBD1 TGTGCCAGCAGCGTCGAAGGGGGCGGGTATGGCTACACCTTC CASSVEGGGYGYTF
once TRBJ1-2 TRBV13 - TGTGCCAGCAGCTTAGGTGAACAGCCATGGAACTATGGCTACACCTTC CASSLGEQPWNYGYTF
- TRBJ1-6 TRBV6-6 - TGTGCCAGCAGTTACAAGGACTCCAATTCACCCCTCCACTTT CASSYKDSNSPLHF
- TRBJ2-1 TRBV20-1 - TGCAGTGCCATGACAGTCAATGAGCAGTTCTTC CSAMTVNEQFF
- TRBJ1-5 TRBV19 - TGTGCCAGTAGCACCCTAAATAGGCCCCAGCATTTT CASSTLNRPQHF
- TRBJ2-7 TRBV5-4 TRBD1 TGCGCCAGCAGCCAAGATGGCCCTTGGACAGGGGCCTACGAGCAGTACTTC CASSQDGPWTGAYEQYF
- TRBJ2-5 TRBV7-9 - TGTTCCAGCAGCGACCCGGGGGTGGAGACCCAGTACTTC CSSSDPGVETQYF
- TRBJ2-7 TRBV4-1 - TGCGCCAGCAGCCTCTTTCAGATATCCTACGAGCAGTACTTC CASSLFQISYEQYF
- TRBJ2-1 TRBV2 - TGTGCCAGCAGTGACTTAGCGGCCTCCTCCTACAATGAGCAGTTCTTC CASSDLAASSYNEQFF
once TRBJ1-1 TRBV27 TRBD1 TGTGCCAGCAGTTTATTTGCGGCAGGGGGTACTGAAGCTTTCTTT CASSLFAAGGTEAFF
- TRBJ2-7 TRBV27 - TGTGCCAGCAGTCCTCTAGGCGAAAGGTCCGACTACGAGCAGTACTTC CASSPLGERSDYEQYF
- TRBJ1-2 TRBV19 TRBD1 TGTGCCAGTAGTATGCGAGACAGGGGGATCGACACCTTC CASSMRDRGIDTF